This section outlines one T cell receptor (beta chain) sequence together with its context. With V trimmed by 0 bases and J by 3 bases, 4 bases remained unmatched. The CDR3 is 16 amino acids. The germline gives CDR1 SGHRS, CDR2 YFSETQ. The assay was immunoSEQ multiplex PCR, and TCRdb's table has in-frame clones only and misses some. Of roughly 30,000 clones in the sample, 70% to 90% were seen once. The entry originates in a study of control samples from healthy donors and cancer patients. This chain connects TRBV5-1 to TRBJ2-1; 9 nucleotides agree with TRBD2. The sequence was collected from a female donor with melanoma. Sequencing was carried out using formalin-fixed, paraffin-embedded tissue. CDR3 coding DNA: TGCGCCAGCAGCTTGGTTTCAGCGGGAGGCTACAATGAGCAGTTCTTC. It specifies CASSLVSAGGYNEQFF.